This T cell receptor beta chain derives from a study of CXCR3-negative and CXCR3-positive naive CD8 T cells. TRB cDNA libraries were made by UMI-labeled 5' RACE. Reanalyzing the 5' RACE reads, TCRdb keeps one entry per CDR3 protein, without DNA. With some 150,000 distinct CDR3 sequences in the sample, the ten largest clones hold roughly 0.27%. Study results and limitations: A higher hydrophobicity marked the TRB CDR3s of CXCR3-positive naive cells versus CXCR3-negative naive cells.

This CDR3 region has 15 residues. Germline values: CDR1 SGHRS, CDR2 YFSETQ. With respect to this clonotype: Antigen: not known.

The chain carries TRBV5-1 and TRBJ1-2; TCRdb names TRBD1, which stays unverified in the absence of DNA. This receptor was taken from a human donor in good health. Some clones in this sample may be carry-over from other donors' samples. Material: naive CXCR3+ CD8+ T cells from blood. Specified subset: CD45RO-CCR7+CD27+CD95- naive CD8+ T cells expressing CXCR3 (TNR3+). CDR3: CASSLVAGVPYGYTF.